This T cell receptor (beta chain) was obtained from a study of OX40 agonist ivuxolimab in advanced cancers. This table comes from immunoSEQ multiplex PCR, and its TCRdb copy is limited to in-frame clones, with some not included. The sample carries more than 40,000 clones, around 90% recorded once. The sequence was obtained from an adult with an advanced solid tumor such as melanoma, head and neck, liver or kidney cancer. The sample was CD4+ or CD8+ T cells sorted from blood, taken in a trial of the OX40 agonist ivuxolimab.

DNA of the CDR3: TGTGCCAGCAGTGGGGATCCGGGACAGGGAGGGCCCCAGCATTTT. The encoded protein is CASSGDPGQGGPQHF. The V and J genes are TRBV9 and TRBJ1-5; 9 bases fit TRBD1. Germline V lookup: CDR1 SGDLS, CDR2 YYNGEE. The junction had 12 bases not matched to a gene; V was cut back by 5 bases and J by 9 bases. This CDR3 spans 15 amino acids. The variable domain in full, with the rest retrieved from reference TRBV9 and TRBJ1-5, is DSGVTQTPKHLITATGQRVTLRCSPRSGDLSVYWYQQSLDQGLQFLIQYYNGEERAKGNILERFSAQQFPDLHSELNLSSLELGDSALYFCASSGDPGQGGPQHFGDGTRLSIL.